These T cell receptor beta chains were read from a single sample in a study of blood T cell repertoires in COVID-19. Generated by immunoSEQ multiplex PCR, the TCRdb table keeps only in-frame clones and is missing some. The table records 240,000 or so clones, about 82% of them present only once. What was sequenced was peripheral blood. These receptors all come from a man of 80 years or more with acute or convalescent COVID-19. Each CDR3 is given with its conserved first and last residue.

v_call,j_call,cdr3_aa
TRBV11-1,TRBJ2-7,CASSLALVNEQYF
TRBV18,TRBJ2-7,CASSPRSKYEQYF
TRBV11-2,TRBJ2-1,CASSFTGPTNNEQFF
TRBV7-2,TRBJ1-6,CASSSRQASPLHF
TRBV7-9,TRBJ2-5,CASSLGDAGGWETQYF
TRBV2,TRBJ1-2,CASSLGVGYTF
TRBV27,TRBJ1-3,CASSFGAGNTIYF
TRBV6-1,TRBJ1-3,CASSETLGSSGNTIYF
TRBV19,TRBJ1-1,CASSTTRQGSEAFF
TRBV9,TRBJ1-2,CASSVVTGPSSRGYTF
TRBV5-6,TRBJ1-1,CASSLLNPEPGAFF
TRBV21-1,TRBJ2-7,CASSDPGTSGSNYEQYF
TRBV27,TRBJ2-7,CASRVGSNLGEQYF
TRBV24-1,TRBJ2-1,CATSAPGQGRDEQFF
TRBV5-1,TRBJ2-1,CASSPSEGAKFF
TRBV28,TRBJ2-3,CASSQAPDTQYF
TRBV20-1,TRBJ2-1,CSARSSEQFF
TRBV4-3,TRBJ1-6,CASSVDRDSPLHF
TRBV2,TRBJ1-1,CASSPGTGMNTEAFF
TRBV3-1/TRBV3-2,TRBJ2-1,CASSLTERNEQFF
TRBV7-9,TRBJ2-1,CASIFGTVSYNEQFF
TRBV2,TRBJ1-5,CASNREAPQPQHF
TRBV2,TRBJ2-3,CASSDNRKTDTQYF
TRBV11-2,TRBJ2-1,CASSLDRGHEQFF
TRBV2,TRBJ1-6,CASTNRGSPLHF
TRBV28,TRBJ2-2,CASSLTGLGTRAGELFF
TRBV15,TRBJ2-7,CATSTSGAYEQYF
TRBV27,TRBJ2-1,CASSSSSSGYNEQFF
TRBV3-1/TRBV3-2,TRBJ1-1,CASSQYRGQSTEAFF
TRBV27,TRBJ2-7,CASSSRLAGHYEQYF
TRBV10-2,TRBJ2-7,CASSAAGKASYEQYF
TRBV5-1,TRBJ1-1,CASSGWGDTEAFF
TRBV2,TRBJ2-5,CASSELGGVAETQYF
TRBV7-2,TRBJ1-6,CASSLYRGANSPLHF
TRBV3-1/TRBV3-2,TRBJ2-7,CASSLRGGNEQYF
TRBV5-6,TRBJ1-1,CASSLVGLHVNAEAFF
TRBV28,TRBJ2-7,CASSPVRSGVSYEQYF
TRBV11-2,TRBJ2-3,CASSSQGTLTDTQYF
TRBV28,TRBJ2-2,CASSLTRAGNTGELFF
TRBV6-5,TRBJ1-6,CASSSDRGNSPLHF
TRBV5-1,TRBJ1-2,CASSPRTGAGGYTF
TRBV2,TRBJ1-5,CASSVDGQGLPQHF
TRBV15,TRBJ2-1,CATNPTGDSYNEQFF
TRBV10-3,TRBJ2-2,CAIRDSTGELFF
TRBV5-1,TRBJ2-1,CASSFDGGDYNEQFF
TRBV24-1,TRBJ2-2,CATSEMDREFGELFF